This T cell receptor beta chain was recorded in a study of Graves' ophthalmopathy and Graves' hyperthyroidism. The V end lost 3 bases, the J end lost 2 bases, and 20 bases lay between the germline ends. Germline values: CDR1 MNHEY, CDR2 SVGEGT. CDR3 size: 17 residues. This clonotype showed up many times. From RNA, the CDR3 regions of TCR beta chains were amplified and sequenced. HTBI-primed first-round RT-PCR preceded second-round multiplex PCR. TCRdb re-derived calls from the multiplex PCR reads in MiXCR, one entry per CDR3 protein. The table has about 160,000 distinct CDR3 sequences, roughly two fifths seen once.

The sample taken for sequencing was peripheral blood. The chain recombines TRBV6-2 or TRBV6-3 with TRBJ2-7; maybe TRBD1 (6 bases). The receptor comes from a man aged 30 to 45 with Graves' ophthalmopathy. The CDR3 DNA is TGTGCCAGCAGTTATCCTACAGGGTTTTCCACGACCTACGAGCAGTACTTC. Amino acids: CASSYPTGFSTTYEQYF.